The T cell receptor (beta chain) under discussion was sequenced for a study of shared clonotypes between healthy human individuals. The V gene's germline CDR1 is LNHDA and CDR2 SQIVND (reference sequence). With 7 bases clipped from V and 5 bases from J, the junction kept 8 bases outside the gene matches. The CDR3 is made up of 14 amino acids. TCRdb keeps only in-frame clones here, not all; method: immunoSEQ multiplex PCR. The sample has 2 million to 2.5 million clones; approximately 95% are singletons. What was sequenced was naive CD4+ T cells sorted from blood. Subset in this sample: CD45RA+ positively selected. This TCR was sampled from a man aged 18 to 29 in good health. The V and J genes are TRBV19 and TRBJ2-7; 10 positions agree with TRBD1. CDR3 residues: CASKRGQGIHEQYF. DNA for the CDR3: TGTGCCAGTAAACGGGGACAGGGGATCCACGAGCAGTACTTC.